The 9 T cell receptor beta chains below all came from one sample that was sequenced in a study of regulatory T cells in long-lasting Graves disease. Library construction for TCR beta used iRepertoire HTBI primers and Arm-PCR of CDR3 regions. TCRdb called the multiplex PCR reads again in MiXCR, with one record for every CDR3 protein. The sample carries hundreds of thousands of distinct CDR3 sequences, approximately 15% recorded once. Time point: newly diagnosed GD, antithyroid drugs for less than 3 months. Generation of the TCR library employed RNA extracted from PBMCs. In addition, the sample was reused for a study of T cells in Graves' hyperthyroidism and ophthalmopathy.

Sequences were derived from peripheral blood mononuclear cells (PBMCs), sampled at new diagnosis, from a patient treated with antithyroid drugs. These receptors all come from a woman aged 30 to 39 with Graves disease.

This rearrangement joins TRBV12-3 or TRBV12-4 to TRBJ1-3; 8 nucleotides agree with TRBD1. The CDR3 is 16 amino acids. V shed 4 bases and J 6 bases; nucleotides not matched to a gene: 11. CDR3 region: CASSSPDRAFENTIYF. The DNA of the CDR3 is TGTGCCAGCAGTTCCCCGGACAGGGCATTCGAAAACACCATATATTTT.

This clonotype was seen ten or more times. The chain employs TRBV12-3 or TRBV12-4 and TRBJ2-7; TRBD1 or TRBD2 may be the D gene (5 bases each). Between the trimmed V and J ends, which lost 6 bases and 6 bases, there was a span of 18 bases. The CDR3 length is 14 residues. The CDR3 spells CASSRTRDDAEQYF. Here the CDR3 DNA reads TGTGCCAGCAGCAGAACTAGGGACGATGCCGAGCAGTACTTC.

The chain combines TRBV28 with TRBJ1-5, with TRBD1 matching 7 bases. This CDR3 region has 18 residues. Germline-derived CDR1 and CDR2 are MDHEN and SYDVKM. Trimming cost V 5 bases and J 3 bases; bases outside gene matches: 16. CDR3: CASSEAAHSGQINQPQHF. For the CDR3, the DNA is TGTGCCAGCAGTGAAGCGGCCCACTCGGGACAGATCAATCAGCCCCAGCATTTT.

This clonotype was seen more than once but under ten times. The chain combines TRBV28 with TRBJ1-2; 11 positions agree with TRBD1. The CDR3 is 12 amino acids. V was pared by 10 bases and J by 8 bases, with 6 bases of the junction left unmatched. Germline loops: CDR1 MDHEN, CDR2 SYDVKM. The DNA for the CDR3 is TGTGCCATAAGGACAGGGGGCTTCGGCTACACCTTC. Translated: CAIRTGGFGYTF.

V usage is TRBV7-9 and J usage is TRBJ1-5, with D hard to call. Germline CDR1 SEHNR, CDR2 FQNEAQ (reference sequence). The CDR3 has 15 residues. Between the trimmed V and J ends, which lost 1 base and 2 bases, there was a span of 9 bases. The CDR3 region is CASSLGSGRNQPQHF. The CDR3 DNA reads TGTGCCAGCAGCTTAGGCAGTGGTCGCAATCAGCCCCAGCATTTT.

Notes on this clonotype: A clone one base away is much larger, so this may be a read error. The V gene is TRBV7-3, the J gene TRBJ1-5; D gene ambiguous. CDR3 size: 16 residues. In germline, CDR1 is SGHTA, CDR2 FQGTGA. CDR3 protein: CANSWAEAFSNQPQHF. CDR3 nucleotide sequence: TGTGCCAACAGCTGGGCAGAAGCATTTAGCAATCAGCCCCAGCATTTT.

This clonotype has just a few counts. This sequence joins TRBV3-1 and TRBJ2-3; TRBD1 aligns across 11 bases. This CDR3 has 16 amino acids. Looked up from germline, CDR1 is LGHDT and CDR2 is YNNKEL (reference sequence). V dropped 4 bases and J dropped 4; count of bases not matched to a gene: 7. CDR3 protein: CASSPVGTGGADTQYF. In DNA form, the CDR3 reads TGTGCCAGCAGCCCCGTTGGGACAGGGGGTGCAGATACGCAGTATTTT.

This clonotype was counted at least ten times. The chain employs TRBV13 and TRBJ2-1, with D tentatively TRBD2 (5 bases). With 5 bases removed from V and 12 bases from J, the gap between germline ends came to 14 bases. Germline V CDR1 and CDR2: PRHDT, FYEKMQ (reference sequence). CDR3 length equals 12 residues. The CDR3 coding sequence is TGTGCCAGCAGCGTCCAGGCGGGCGGGCAGTTCTTC. This gives the protein CASSVQAGGQFF.

This clonotype was detected ten times or more. This sequence joins TRBV2 and TRBJ1-5; D unresolved. This CDR3 is 13 amino acids long. Trimming shortened V by 8 bases and J by 4 bases, and 12 bases separated the two germline ends. Germline V gene sequence: CDR1 SNHLY, CDR2 FYNNEI. The CDR3 nucleotides read TGTGCCAGCTCAGCTGGGGAAAATCAGCCCCAGCATTTT. This encodes CASSAGENQPQHF.